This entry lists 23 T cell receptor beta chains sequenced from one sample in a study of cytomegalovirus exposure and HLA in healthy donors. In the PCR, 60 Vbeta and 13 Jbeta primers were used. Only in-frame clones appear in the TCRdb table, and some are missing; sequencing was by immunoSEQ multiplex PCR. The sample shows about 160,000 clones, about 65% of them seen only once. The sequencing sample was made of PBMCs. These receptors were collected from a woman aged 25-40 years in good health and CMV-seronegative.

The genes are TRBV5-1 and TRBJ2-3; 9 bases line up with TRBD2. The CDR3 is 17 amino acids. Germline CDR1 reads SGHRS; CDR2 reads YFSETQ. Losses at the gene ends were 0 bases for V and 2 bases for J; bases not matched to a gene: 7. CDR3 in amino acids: CASSLAGLAGTTDTQYF. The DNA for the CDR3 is TGCGCCAGCAGCTTGGCCGGTCTAGCGGGGACCACAGATACGCAGTATTTT.

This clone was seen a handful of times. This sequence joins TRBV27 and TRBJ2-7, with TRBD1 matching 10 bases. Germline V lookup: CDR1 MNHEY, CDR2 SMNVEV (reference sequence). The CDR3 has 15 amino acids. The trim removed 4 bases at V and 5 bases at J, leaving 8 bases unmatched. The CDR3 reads CASSSLDRGINEQYF. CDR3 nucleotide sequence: TGTGCCAGCAGTTCGCTGGACAGGGGGATAAACGAGCAGTACTTC.

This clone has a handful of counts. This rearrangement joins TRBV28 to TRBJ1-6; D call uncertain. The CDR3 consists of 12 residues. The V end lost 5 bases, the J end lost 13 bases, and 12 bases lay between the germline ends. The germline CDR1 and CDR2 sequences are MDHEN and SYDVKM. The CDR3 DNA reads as TGTGCCAGCAGTGCGGGCCGGCGGCCCCTCCACTTT. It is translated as CASSAGRRPLHF.

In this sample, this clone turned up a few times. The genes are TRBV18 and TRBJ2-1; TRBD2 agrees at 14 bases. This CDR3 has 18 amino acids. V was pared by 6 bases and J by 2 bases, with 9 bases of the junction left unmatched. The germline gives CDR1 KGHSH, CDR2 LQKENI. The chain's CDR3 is CASSQITGLAGAYNEQFF. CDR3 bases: TGTGCCAGCTCCCAAATAACGGGACTAGCGGGAGCCTACAATGAGCAGTTCTTC.

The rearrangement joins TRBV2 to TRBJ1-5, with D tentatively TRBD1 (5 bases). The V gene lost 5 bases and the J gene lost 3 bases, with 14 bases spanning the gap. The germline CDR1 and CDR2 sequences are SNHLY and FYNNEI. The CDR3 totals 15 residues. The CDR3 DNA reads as TGTGCCAGCAGTCCTCTTGACAGCCCCAATCAGCCCCAGCATTTT. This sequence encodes CASSPLDSPNQPQHF.

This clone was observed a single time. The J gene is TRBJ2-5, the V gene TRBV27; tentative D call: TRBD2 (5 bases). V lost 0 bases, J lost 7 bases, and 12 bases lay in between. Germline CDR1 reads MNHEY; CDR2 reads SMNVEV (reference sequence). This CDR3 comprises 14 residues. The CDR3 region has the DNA TGTGCCAGCAGTTTATCGTGGGAGCCAGGGACCCAGTACTTC. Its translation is CASSLSWEPGTQYF.

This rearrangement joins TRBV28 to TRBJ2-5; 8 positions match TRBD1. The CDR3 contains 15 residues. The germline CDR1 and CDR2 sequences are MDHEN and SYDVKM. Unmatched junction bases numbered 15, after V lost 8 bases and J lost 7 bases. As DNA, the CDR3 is TGTGCCAGCCACGGCGGGACAGGCTTAATGGTGACCCAGTACTTC. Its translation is CASHGGTGLMVTQYF.

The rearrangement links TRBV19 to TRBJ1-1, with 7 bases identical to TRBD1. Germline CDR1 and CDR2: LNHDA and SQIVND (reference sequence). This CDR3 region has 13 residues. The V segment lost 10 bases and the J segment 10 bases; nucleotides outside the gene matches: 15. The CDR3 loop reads CATRQGGTVIAFF. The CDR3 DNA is TGTGCCACCCGTCAGGGGGGCACTGTAATAGCTTTCTTT.

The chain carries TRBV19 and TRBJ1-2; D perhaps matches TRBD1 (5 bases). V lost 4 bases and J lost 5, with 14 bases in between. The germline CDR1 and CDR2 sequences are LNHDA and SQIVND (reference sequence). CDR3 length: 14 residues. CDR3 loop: CASSRGLSRYGYTF. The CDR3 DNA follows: TGTGCCAGTAGTAGGGGACTCTCGAGGTATGGCTACACCTTC. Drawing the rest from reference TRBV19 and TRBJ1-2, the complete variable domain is DGGITQSPKYLFRKEGQNVTLSCEQNLNHDAMYWYRQDPGQGLRLIYYSQIVNDFQKGDIAEGYSVSREKKESFPLTVTSAQKNPTAFYLCASSRGLSRYGYTFGSGTRLTVV.

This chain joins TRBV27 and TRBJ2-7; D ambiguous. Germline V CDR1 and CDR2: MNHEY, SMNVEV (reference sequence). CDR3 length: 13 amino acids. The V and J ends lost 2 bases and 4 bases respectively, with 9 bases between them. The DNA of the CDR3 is TGTGCCAGCAGTTTAGGCAGATGGTACGAGCAGTACTTC. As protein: CASSLGRWYEQYF.

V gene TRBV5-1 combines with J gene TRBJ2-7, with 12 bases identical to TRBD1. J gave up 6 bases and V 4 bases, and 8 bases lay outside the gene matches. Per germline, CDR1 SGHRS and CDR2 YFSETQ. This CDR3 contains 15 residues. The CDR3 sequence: CASSAGQGAWSEQYF. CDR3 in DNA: TGCGCCAGCAGCGCGGGACAGGGGGCTTGGAGCGAGCAGTACTTC.

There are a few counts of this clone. The chain's CDR3 is CASSSSEIYGTGELFF. DNA of the CDR3: TGTGCCAGCTCCTCCTCGGAGATCTATGGTACCGGGGAGCTGTTTTTT. This chain joins TRBV18 and TRBJ2-2; unclear D gene. V lost 6 bases and J lost 5, with 19 bases in between. Germline V gives CDR1 KGHSH, CDR2 LQKENI. The CDR3 covers 16 residues.

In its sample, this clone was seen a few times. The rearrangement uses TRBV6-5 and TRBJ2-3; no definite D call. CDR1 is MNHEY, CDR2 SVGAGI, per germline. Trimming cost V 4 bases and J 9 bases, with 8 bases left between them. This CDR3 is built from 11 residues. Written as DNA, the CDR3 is TGTGCCAGCAGTTTTCAGGTGACGCAGTATTTT. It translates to CASSFQVTQYF.

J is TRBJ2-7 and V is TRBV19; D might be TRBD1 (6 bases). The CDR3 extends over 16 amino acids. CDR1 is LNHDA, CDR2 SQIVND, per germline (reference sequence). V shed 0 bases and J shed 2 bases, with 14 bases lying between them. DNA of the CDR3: TGTGCCAGTAGTATAGAGGCCAGGGGCCTCGCCTACGAGCAGTACTTC. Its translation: CASSIEARGLAYEQYF.

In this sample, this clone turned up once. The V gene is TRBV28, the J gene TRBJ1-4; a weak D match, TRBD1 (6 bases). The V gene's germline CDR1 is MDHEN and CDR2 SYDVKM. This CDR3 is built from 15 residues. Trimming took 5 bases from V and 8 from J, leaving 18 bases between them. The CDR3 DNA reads TGTGCCAGCAGTCGTCGCCTGACAGGAGACGAAAAACTGTTTTTT. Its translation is CASSRRLTGDEKLFF.

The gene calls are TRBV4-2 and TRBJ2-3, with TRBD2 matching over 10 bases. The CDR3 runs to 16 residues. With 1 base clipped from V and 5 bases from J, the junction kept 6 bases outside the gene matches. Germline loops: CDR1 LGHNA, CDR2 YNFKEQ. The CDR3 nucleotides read TGTGCCAGCAGCCAAGGCCTAGCGGGGGTGGGAGATACGCAGTATTTT. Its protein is CASSQGLAGVGDTQYF.

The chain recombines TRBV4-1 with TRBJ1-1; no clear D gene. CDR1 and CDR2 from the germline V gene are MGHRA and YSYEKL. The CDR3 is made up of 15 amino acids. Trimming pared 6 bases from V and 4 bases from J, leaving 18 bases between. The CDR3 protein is CASRRSQWARTEAFF. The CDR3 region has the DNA TGCGCCAGCAGACGTTCCCAGTGGGCGCGCACTGAAGCTTTCTTT.

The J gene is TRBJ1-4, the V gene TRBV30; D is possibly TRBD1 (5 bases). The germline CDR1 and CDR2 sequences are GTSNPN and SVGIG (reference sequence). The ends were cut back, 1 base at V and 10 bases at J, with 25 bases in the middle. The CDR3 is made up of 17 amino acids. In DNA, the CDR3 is TGTGCCTGGAGTGGGGACCTCGTTCACCCGGGGGATGGAAAACTGTTTTTT. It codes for CAWSGDLVHPGDGKLFF.

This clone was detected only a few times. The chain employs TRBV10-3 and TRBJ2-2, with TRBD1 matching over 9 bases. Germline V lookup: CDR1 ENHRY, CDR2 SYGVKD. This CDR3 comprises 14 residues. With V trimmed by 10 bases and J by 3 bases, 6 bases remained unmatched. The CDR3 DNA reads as TGTGCCACACGACAGGGGGTGGACACCGGGGAGCTGTTTTTT. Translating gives CATRQGVDTGELFF.

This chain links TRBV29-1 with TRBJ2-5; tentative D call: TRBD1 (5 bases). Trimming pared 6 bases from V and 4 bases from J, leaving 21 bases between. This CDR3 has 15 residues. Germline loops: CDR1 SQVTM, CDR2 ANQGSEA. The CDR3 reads CSVLVGVHWGETQYF. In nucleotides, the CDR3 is TGCAGCGTCCTCGTAGGGGTCCACTGGGGAGAGACCCAGTACTTC.

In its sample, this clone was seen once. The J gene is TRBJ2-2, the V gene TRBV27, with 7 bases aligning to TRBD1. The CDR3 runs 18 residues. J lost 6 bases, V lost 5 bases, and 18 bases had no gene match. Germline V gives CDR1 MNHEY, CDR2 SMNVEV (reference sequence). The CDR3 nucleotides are TGTGCCAGCAGTATCTTCTGGACCACCAAAGGGGGCCCCGGGGAGCTGTTTTTT. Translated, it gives CASSIFWTTKGGPGELFF.

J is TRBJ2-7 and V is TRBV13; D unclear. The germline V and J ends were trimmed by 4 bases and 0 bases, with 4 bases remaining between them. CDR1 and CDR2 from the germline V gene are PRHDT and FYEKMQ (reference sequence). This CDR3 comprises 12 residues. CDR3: CASSSSSYEQYF. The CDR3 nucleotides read TGTGCCAGCAGCTCTAGCTCCTACGAGCAGTACTTC.

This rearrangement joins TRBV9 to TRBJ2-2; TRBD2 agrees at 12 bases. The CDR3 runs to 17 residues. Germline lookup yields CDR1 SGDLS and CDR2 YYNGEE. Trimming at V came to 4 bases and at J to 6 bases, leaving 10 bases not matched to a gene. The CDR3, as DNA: TGTGCCAGCAGCCCCCGTGGGGCTAGCGGGGGGGCCGGGGAGCTGTTTTTT. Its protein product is CASSPRGASGGAGELFF.